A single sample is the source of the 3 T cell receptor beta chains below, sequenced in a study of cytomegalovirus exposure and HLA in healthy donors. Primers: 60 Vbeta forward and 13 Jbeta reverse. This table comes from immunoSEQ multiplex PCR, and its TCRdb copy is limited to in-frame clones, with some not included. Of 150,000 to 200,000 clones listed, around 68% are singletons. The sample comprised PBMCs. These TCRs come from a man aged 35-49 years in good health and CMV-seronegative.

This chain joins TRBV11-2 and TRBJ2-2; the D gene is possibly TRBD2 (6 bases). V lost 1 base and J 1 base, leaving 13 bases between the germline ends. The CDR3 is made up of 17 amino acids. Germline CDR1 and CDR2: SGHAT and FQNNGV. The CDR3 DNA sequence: TGTGCCAGCAGCTTAGCGTTAGGTAGCGGGAACACCGGGGAGCTGTTTTTT. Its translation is CASSLALGSGNTGELFF.

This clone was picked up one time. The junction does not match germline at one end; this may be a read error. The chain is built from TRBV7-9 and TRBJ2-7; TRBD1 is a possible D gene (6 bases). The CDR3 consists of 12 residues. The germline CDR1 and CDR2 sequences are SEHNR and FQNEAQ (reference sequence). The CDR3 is CSSSPTGREQYF. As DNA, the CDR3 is TGTTCCAGCAGCCCAACAGGGCGCGAGCAGTACTTC.

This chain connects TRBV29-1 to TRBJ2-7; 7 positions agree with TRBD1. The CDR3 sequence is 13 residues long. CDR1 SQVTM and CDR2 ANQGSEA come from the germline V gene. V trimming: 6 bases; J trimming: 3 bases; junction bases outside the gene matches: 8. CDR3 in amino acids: CSVETGLNYEQYF. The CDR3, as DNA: TGCAGCGTCGAGACAGGGTTGAACTACGAGCAGTACTTC.